This TCR beta chain was sequenced in a study of blood T cells in healthy people across ages. Isolating PBMCs gave at least 6 million of these cells per sample. Next came a second PCR, run for roughly 6 to 11 cycles, which used a sample-barcoded 5' primer along with a J-beta primer mix. Each CDR3 protein is one row after TCRdb ran MiXCR on the 5' RACE reads. The sample shows roughly 1 million distinct CDR3 sequences, under 30% of them seen only once. Details on this clonotype: Its antigen remains unknown.

Germline assignment: CDR1 SGHAT and CDR2 FQNNGV. The CDR3 spans 15 residues. Trimming took 5 bases from V and 5 from J, leaving 15 bases between them. Notes on the study in general: The study found more naive CD4+ cells and higher diversity in long-lived than aged donors.

The sample also formed part of further work on T cells of mothers and their children. That source reports: Input to cDNA synthesis comprised all extracted RNA, at a ratio of approximately 1.4 ug per 15 ul. There were over 8.5 million TCR beta CDR3 reads from each mother and about 3 million from each child.

The receptor was isolated from a girl aged 2 to 10 in good health. Sample: blood. The chain uses TRBV11-2 and TRBJ2-2, with D possibly TRBD1 on 6 matching bases. The CDR3 region has the DNA TGTGCCAGCAGCCTGACAGGAAAGGGGACCGGGGAGCTGTTTTTT. The encoded protein is CASSLTGKGTGELFF.